This T cell receptor beta chain was observed in a study of beta chain features in type 1 diabetes. Investigators reverse transcribed all isolated RNA, so they sequenced expressed TCRB transcripts. TCRdb's copy holds only in-frame clones and misses some; the assay was immunoSEQ multiplex PCR. The sample shows 150,000 to 190,000 clones, approximately 8.1% of them seen only once. Germline assignment: CDR1 LGHNT and CDR2 FRNRAP. The CDR3 loop spans 18 amino acids. J gave up 1 base and V 4 bases, and 14 bases lay outside the gene matches. This clone was counted many times. The source of this sequence is a man aged 18 to 35 in good health. Sequenced sample: central memory CD4+ T cells from blood. V gene TRBV12-5 combines with J gene TRBJ1-1; TRBD1 aligns across 8 bases. The CDR3 loop is CASGWGPRQGFRNTEAFF. The CDR3 DNA reads as TGTGCTAGTGGTTGGGGGCCCCGACAGGGGTTTCGGAACACTGAAGCTTTCTTT.